This T cell receptor (beta chain) was found in a study of blood T cell repertoires in COVID-19. Study information: T cells, B-cell-depleted T cells, or PBMCs supplied cDNA or gDNA.

Germline V gene data show CDR1 as KGHDR and CDR2 as SFDVKD. Trimming cost V 4 bases and J 2 bases; bases outside gene matches: 12. CDR3 size: 17 residues. TCRdb's table, derived via immunoSEQ multiplex PCR, lists solely in-frame clones and lacks some. This sample has about 88,000 clones, with 70% to 90% found just once. The sequencing sample was made of peripheral blood. The clonotype comes from a woman older than 75 with acute or convalescent COVID-19. The chain is built from TRBV24-1 and TRBJ2-5, with 7 bases matching TRBD1. The CDR3 DNA sequence: TGTGCCACCAGTGACCCCCCGGGACAGTACTTACAAGAGACCCAGTACTTC. The encoded protein is CATSDPPGQYLQETQYF.